A single sample gave rise to the 29 T cell receptor beta chains below, sequenced in a study of T cell responses to AZD1222 COVID-19 vaccine. This table comes from immunoSEQ multiplex PCR, and its TCRdb copy is limited to in-frame clones, with some not included. The sample records approximately 110,000 clones, nearly 90% being singletons. This sample comprised peripheral blood, obtained 28 days after the second AZD1222 dose. The receptor source for this set is an adult who received the AZD1222 COVID-19 vaccine.

V and J are TRBV19 and TRBJ2-2; D remains unclear. Germline CDR1 LNHDA, CDR2 SQIVND (reference sequence). This CDR3 has 15 amino acids. V was pared by 6 bases and J by 1 base, with 12 bases between. The CDR3 nucleotides read TGTGCCAGTAGAGCGTTGAGACAGAACACCGGGGAGCTGTTTTTT. Amino acids: CASRALRQNTGELFF.

Regarding this clone: Germline and junction disagree at one end, which may indicate a read error. The rearrangement uses TRBV6-1 and TRBJ2-1; the match to TRBD1 covers 10 bases. The CDR3 has 16 amino acids. The germline gives CDR1 MNHNS, CDR2 SASEGT. The DNA for the CDR3 is TGTGCCAGCAGTGCTACCCCCGGTCGACAGGGGGCACCTTTGATCTTC. This translates into CASSATPGRQGAPLIF.

The chain employs TRBV3-1 (or the pseudogene TRBV3-2) and TRBJ2-7, with 13 bases lining up with TRBD2. The V and J ends lost 5 bases and 2 bases, in that order; junction bases with no gene match: 9. The CDR3 totals 17 residues. Germline V gene sequence: CDR1 LGHDT, CDR2 YNNKEL (reference sequence). The CDR3 protein is CASSSPKGLAGAYEQYF. CDR3 sequence (DNA): TGTGCCAGCAGCTCTCCTAAAGGACTAGCGGGGGCCTACGAGCAGTACTTC.

The chain links TRBV9 to TRBJ2-1; D uncertain. The CDR3 spans 13 residues. CDR1 is SGDLS and CDR2 is YYNGEE in the germline V gene. Trimming pared 4 bases from V and 0 bases from J, leaving 5 bases between. CDR3 in DNA: TGTGCCAGCAGCCGGAGCTCCTACAATGAGCAGTTCTTC. Protein: CASSRSSYNEQFF.

The chain carries TRBV10-3 and TRBJ2-7; D may correspond to TRBD1 or TRBD2 (5 bases each). From germline, CDR1 is ENHRY and CDR2 SYGVKD. CDR3 length: 15 amino acids. Trimming took off 5 bases at V and 2 bases at J, with 16 bases between the two ends. The CDR3 here is CAISPGRGFTYEQYF. As DNA, the CDR3 is TGTGCCATCAGTCCAGGGCGCGGGTTTACCTACGAGCAGTACTTC.

The J gene is TRBJ1-2, the V gene TRBV2; 7 bases are shared with TRBD1. Trimming at V came to 8 bases and at J to 3 bases, leaving 12 bases not matched to a gene. There are 15 residues in the CDR3. The V gene's germline CDR1 is SNHLY and CDR2 FYNNEI. The CDR3 is CASRAEWTGDYGYTF. The DNA for the CDR3 is TGTGCCAGCCGCGCAGAATGGACAGGAGACTATGGCTACACCTTC.

Of note for this clone: Germline and junction disagree at one end, which may indicate a read error. The chain is built from TRBV2 and TRBJ2-3, with D uncertain. Germline V CDR1 and CDR2: SNHLY, FYNNEI. This CDR3 has 14 residues. The DNA of the CDR3 is TGTGCCAGCAGTGAGTTTGGCAGCACCGATACGCAGTATTTT. This translates into CASSEFGSTDTQYF.

The V and J genes are TRBV19 and TRBJ1-6; 9 bases are shared with TRBD1. The CDR3 consists of 16 residues. CDR1 and CDR2 from the germline V gene are LNHDA and SQIVND (reference sequence). J lost 5 bases, V lost 7 bases, and 9 bases had no gene match. This chain's CDR3 is CASTERTGADNSPLHF. CDR3 coding DNA: TGTGCCAGTACCGAAAGGACAGGGGCCGATAATTCACCCCTCCACTTT.

The chain employs TRBV19 and TRBJ2-7, with D unclear. V lost 3 bases and J lost 7, with 19 bases in between. The CDR3 extends over 15 amino acids. In germline, CDR1 is LNHDA, CDR2 SQIVND (reference sequence). The CDR3 sequence: CASSIFGDYAREQYF. The CDR3 bases are TGTGCCAGTAGTATTTTTGGGGATTACGCGAGGGAGCAGTACTTC.

The V call is TRBV19, the J call TRBJ1-1, with 7 bases aligning to TRBD1. Looked up from germline, CDR1 is LNHDA and CDR2 is SQIVND (reference sequence). The CDR3 sequence is 14 residues long. V shed 1 base and J 4 bases; nucleotides not matched to a gene: 3. The CDR3 loop reads CASSIGTGATEAFF. CDR3 bases: TGTGCCAGTAGTATAGGGACAGGAGCCACTGAAGCTTTCTTT.

This clone was seen a single time. V is TRBV4-3 and J is TRBJ1-6, with D possibly matching TRBD1 (5 bases). V gave up 0 bases and J gave up 1 base, with 7 bases separating them. The germline V gene encodes CDR1 LGHNA and CDR2 YSLEER. The CDR3 is 16 amino acids. CDR3 sequence: CASSQDQGSYNSPLHF. The CDR3 DNA is TGCGCCAGCAGCCAAGATCAGGGATCCTATAATTCACCCCTCCACTTT.

This clone has just a few counts. The chain joins TRBV5-1 to TRBJ1-6; D is perhaps TRBD1 (5 bases). This CDR3 contains 17 residues. Per germline, CDR1 SGHRS and CDR2 YFSETQ. V was pared by 4 bases and J by 9 bases, with 23 bases between. CDR3 sequence (DNA): TGCGCCAGCAGCCCCGATACAGGACCAACAGGAGGTTCACCCCTCCACTTT. Protein product: CASSPDTGPTGGSPLHF.

This chain uses TRBV19 with TRBJ1-4; unclear D gene. Trimming stripped 7 bases from V and 8 bases from J, with 14 bases between. In germline, CDR1 is LNHDA, CDR2 SQIVND (reference sequence). This CDR3 has 13 amino acids. The CDR3 protein is CASTRRESEKLFF. Written as DNA, the CDR3 is TGTGCCAGTACCAGAAGGGAATCGGAAAAACTGTTTTTT. Full variable domain (outside the CDR3, taken from reference TRBV19 and TRBJ1-4): DGGITQSPKYLFRKEGQNVTLSCEQNLNHDAMYWYRQDPGQGLRLIYYSQIVNDFQKGDIAEGYSVSREKKESFPLTVTSAQKNPTAFYLCASTRRESEKLFFGSGTQLSVL.

The V call is TRBV28, the J call TRBJ1-2; 10 bases map to TRBD1. The CDR3 runs to 17 residues. From germline, CDR1 is MDHEN and CDR2 SYDVKM. The V segment lost 5 bases and the J segment 2 bases; nucleotides outside the gene matches: 11. CDR3 sequence: CASSPPGTGAINYGYTF. CDR3 bases: TGTGCCAGCAGTCCACCCGGGACAGGGGCCATAAACTATGGCTACACCTTC.

This rearrangement joins TRBV18 to TRBJ1-1; D possibly corresponds to TRBD1 (6 bases). This CDR3 comprises 16 residues. Germline CDR1 and CDR2: KGHSH and LQKENI. Trimming pared 1 base from V and 6 bases from J, leaving 18 bases between. CDR3 coding DNA: TGTGCCAGCTCACCACGGGACCGGGACATTGACCCTGAAGCTTTCTTT. Its protein is CASSPRDRDIDPEAFF.

The chain has TRBV5-1 and TRBJ1-4, with D maybe TRBD1 (6 bases). Germline CDR1 SGHRS, CDR2 YFSETQ. The CDR3 loop spans 14 amino acids. Trimming took off 5 bases at V and 8 bases at J, with 16 bases between the two ends. For the CDR3, the DNA is TGCGCCAGCAGTTCCCAGGGGCGAGGGGAAAAACTGTTTTTT. Its translation is CASSSQGRGEKLFF.

The rearrangement joins TRBV7-9 to TRBJ2-1; 8 bases agree with TRBD2. Germline CDR1 and CDR2: SEHNR and FQNEAQ (reference sequence). After removal of 6 bases from V and 14 bases from J, the junction contained 15 bases not matched to a gene. The CDR3 contains 14 residues. CDR3 loop: CASSYSGNKLTEFF. The CDR3 region has the DNA TGTGCCAGCAGTTATAGCGGGAATAAGTTGACGGAGTTCTTC. Filled out from reference TRBV7-9 and TRBJ2-1, the complete variable domain reads DTGVSQNPRHKITKRGQNVTFRCDPISEHNRLYWYRQTLGQGPEFLTYFQNEAQLEKSRLLSDRFSAERPKGSFSTLEIQRTEQGDSAMYLCASSYSGNKLTEFFGPGTRLTVL.

This clone was counted once. The chain links TRBV6-5 to TRBJ1-5; no firm D call. The V and J ends lost 0 bases and 1 base respectively, with 7 bases between them. The CDR3 runs to 15 residues. The germline CDR1 and CDR2 sequences are MNHEY and SVGAGI. CDR3 bases: TGTGCCAGCAGTTACTCGATGGGCAGCAATCAGCCCCAGCATTTT. Translated: CASSYSMGSNQPQHF.

This clone was seen a handful of times. This rearrangement joins TRBV11-2 to TRBJ2-7, with a weak D call TRBD1 (6 bases). Trimming removed 5 bases at V and 5 bases at J, with 16 bases between. Germline values: CDR1 SGHAT, CDR2 FQNNGV. The CDR3 contains 14 residues. This CDR3 reads CASSRQVRGDEQYF. CDR3 nucleotide sequence: TGTGCCAGCAGCCGACAGGTGAGGGGCGACGAGCAGTACTTC.

V and J are TRBV30 and TRBJ1-1; TRBD1 matches at 7 bases. Germline values: CDR1 GTSNPN, CDR2 SVGIG (reference sequence). There are 13 residues in the CDR3. Trimming took 6 bases from V and 5 from J; bases not matched to a gene: 9. In DNA form, the CDR3 reads TGTGCCTGCTTCGAGAGGGGGCGAACTGAAGCTTTCTTT. Amino acid sequence: CACFERGRTEAFF.

The J gene is TRBJ1-1, the V gene TRBV29-1, with 7 bases identical to TRBD1. V lost 6 bases, J lost 0 bases, and 4 bases stayed unmatched. The CDR3 consists of 13 residues. The germline CDR1 and CDR2 sequences are SQVTM and ANQGSEA. The CDR3 DNA follows: TGCAGCGTCCCGGACAGGCTGAACACTGAAGCTTTCTTT. This sequence encodes CSVPDRLNTEAFF.

The chain recombines TRBV9 with TRBJ2-7, with TRBD1 identical over 9 bases. Germline V lookup: CDR1 SGDLS, CDR2 YYNGEE. Trimming cost V 4 bases and J 5 bases; bases outside gene matches: 7. This CDR3 comprises 14 residues. Here the CDR3 reads CASSFTGTGNEQYF. CDR3 in DNA: TGTGCCAGCAGCTTCACCGGGACAGGGAACGAGCAGTACTTC.

V gene TRBV6-2 or TRBV6-3 combines with J gene TRBJ1-6; 8 bases agree with TRBD1. CDR3 length equals 15 residues. The germline gives CDR1 MNHEY, CDR2 SVGEGT. Trimming cost V 0 bases and J 5 bases; bases outside gene matches: 0. The CDR3 DNA follows: TGTGCCAGCAGTTACTCCAGGGGGCATAATTCACCCCTCCACTTT. Translation: CASSYSRGHNSPLHF.

The CDR3 protein is CASSPERQRGNTGELFF. CDR3 DNA sequence: TGTGCCAGCAGCCCAGAGAGACAGCGGGGGAACACCGGGGAGCTGTTTTTT. The chain combines TRBV4-2 with TRBJ2-2; 7 bases map to TRBD2. The germline V gene encodes CDR1 LGHNA and CDR2 YNFKEQ. The CDR3 is made up of 17 amino acids. V lost 4 bases, J lost 1 base, and 9 bases stayed unmatched.

The chain carries TRBV6-5 and TRBJ1-2, with no clear D. The CDR3 runs to 15 residues. The V end lost 0 bases, the J end lost 5 bases, and 13 bases lay between the germline ends. CDR1 is MNHEY and CDR2 is SVGAGI in the germline V gene. DNA of the CDR3: TGTGCCAGCAGTTACTCTATCCGGGCCCCATATGGCTACACCTTC. Its translation is CASSYSIRAPYGYTF.

This clone came up a few times. V and J are TRBV30 and TRBJ1-1; no clear D. The length of the CDR3 is 15 residues. CDR1 and CDR2 (germline): GTSNPN, SVGIG (reference sequence). The germline V and J ends were trimmed by 2 bases and 4 bases, with 17 bases remaining between them. CDR3 sequence: CAWSYGIGRSTEAFF. DNA for the CDR3: TGTGCCTGGAGTTATGGAATTGGTCGCTCCACTGAAGCTTTCTTT.

Written as DNA, the CDR3 is TGTGCCAGCAGCTGGGGACATGGGGGTTCACCCCTCCACTTT. It translates to CASSWGHGGSPLHF. This chain connects TRBV7-9 to TRBJ1-6; D might be TRBD1 (6 bases). This CDR3 region has 14 residues. In germline, CDR1 is SEHNR, CDR2 FQNEAQ (reference sequence). Trimming left V 4 bases short and J 9 bases short, with 13 bases between.

The rearrangement joins TRBV7-3 to TRBJ2-3; 11 nucleotides line up with TRBD2. The CDR3 sequence is 16 residues long. Germline loops: CDR1 SGHTA, CDR2 FQGTGA. V lost 5 bases, J lost 6 bases, and 10 bases stayed unmatched. CDR3 bases: TGTGCCAGCAGCCCAAAGGGACTAGCGGTAGTTGATACGCAGTATTTT. Translating gives CASSPKGLAVVDTQYF.

The chain uses TRBV28 and TRBJ2-7; TRBD2 might be the D (6 bases). This CDR3 comprises 16 residues. V was pared by 4 bases and J by 3 bases, with 19 bases between. Looked up from germline, CDR1 is MDHEN and CDR2 is SYDVKM. The CDR3 region is CASSSPLAPSYYEQYF. In DNA form, the CDR3 reads TGTGCCAGCAGTTCCCCACTAGCCCCATCTTACTACGAGCAGTACTTC.